What follows describes a single T cell receptor (beta chain). The antigen remains unidentified. An input of about 0.5 to 1 ug of RNA was subjected to reverse transcription using random hexamers. The TCR beta CDR3 was amplified by immunoSEQ multiplex PCR across 54 Vbeta, 13 Jbeta. TCRdb re-called the immunoSEQ multiplex PCR reads through MiXCR, storing one row per CDR3 protein. Altogether 150,000 to 190,000 distinct CDR3 sequences are present, nearly 97% being singletons, with the ten largest covering 0.13% to 0.15%. The sample comes from a study of CD8 T cells in Susac syndrome. Study-wide results and caveats: That the number of individuals in its TCR sequencing and HLA analysis was relatively small was acknowledged by the study.

Sequencing of TCR beta was carried out in blood CD8+ and CD4+ T cells. The multiple sclerosis controls comprised treatment-naive patients whose relapsing-remitting disease was stable or active. The V end was cut by 2 bases, the J end by 3 bases, with 10 bases between. Germline V lookup: CDR1 MNHEY, CDR2 SMNVEV (reference sequence). The CDR3 sequence is 15 residues long. The receptor was derived from a human donor with multiple sclerosis. The gene calls are TRBV27 and TRBJ2-2; D unresolved. Sequencing was done on a sample of CD8+ T cells from PBMCs. CDR3 in amino acids: CASSLVSEDTGELFF. CDR3 DNA: TGTGCCAGCAGTTTAGTTTCCGAGGACACCGGGGAGCTGTTTTTT.